This T cell receptor (beta chain) was retrieved from a study of T cells in Graves' hyperthyroidism and ophthalmopathy. Study background: Blood was drawn when the patient was first diagnosed and still untreated.

With 7 bases clipped from V and 5 bases from J, the junction kept 2 bases outside the gene matches. Germline V gene data show CDR1 as DFQATT and CDR2 as SNEGSKA (reference sequence). This CDR3 contains 12 residues. This clonotype was observed a handful of times. Its antigen is not known. Using RNA transcripts as the source, TCR beta CDR3 regions were amplified. TCR CDR3 underwent first-round RT-PCR with the HTBI primer set. TCRdb independently ran MiXCR on the multiplex PCR reads; one entry per CDR3 protein. The sample carries about 380,000 distinct CDR3 sequences, over 11% recorded once. Diagnoses were made from clinical symptoms, serum measures (thyroxine and TRAb), thyroid ultrasound and orbital computed tomography. A 10 ml volume of fresh peripheral blood provided the PBMCs. Overall study findings and caveats: A median around 6.8 months before onset, the model predicted ophthalmopathy.

The chain employs TRBV20-1 and TRBJ1-5; TRBD1 aligns across 10 bases. The receptor was isolated from a woman between 55 and 75 years old with Graves' hyperthyroidism. Material for sequencing was blood. The CDR3 here is CSVGTGDQPQHF. Written as DNA, the CDR3 is TGCAGTGTTGGGACAGGGGATCAGCCCCAGCATTTT.